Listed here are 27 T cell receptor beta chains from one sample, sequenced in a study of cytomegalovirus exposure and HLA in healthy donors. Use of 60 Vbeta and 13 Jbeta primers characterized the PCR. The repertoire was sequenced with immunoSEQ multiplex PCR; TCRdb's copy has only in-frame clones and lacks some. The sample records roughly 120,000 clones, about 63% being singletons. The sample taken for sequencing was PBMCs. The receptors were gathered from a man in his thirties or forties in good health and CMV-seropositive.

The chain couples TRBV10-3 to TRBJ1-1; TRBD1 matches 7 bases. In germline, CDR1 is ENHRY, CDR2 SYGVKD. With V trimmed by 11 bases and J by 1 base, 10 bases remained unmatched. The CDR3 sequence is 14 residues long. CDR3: CAGCYRGWNTEAFF. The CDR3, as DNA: TGTGCCGGATGCTACAGGGGCTGGAACACTGAAGCTTTCTTT.

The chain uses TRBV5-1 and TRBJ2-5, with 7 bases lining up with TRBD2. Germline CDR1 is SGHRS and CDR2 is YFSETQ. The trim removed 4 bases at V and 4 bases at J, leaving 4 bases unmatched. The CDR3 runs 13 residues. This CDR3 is CASSAGVGETQYF. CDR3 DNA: TGCGCCAGCAGCGCGGGAGTTGGAGAGACCCAGTACTTC.

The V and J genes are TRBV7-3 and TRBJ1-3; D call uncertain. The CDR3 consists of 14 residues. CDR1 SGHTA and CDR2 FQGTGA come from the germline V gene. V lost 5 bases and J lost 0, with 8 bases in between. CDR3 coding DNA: TGTGCCAGCAGCCTAGGGAGCTCTGGAAACACCATATATTTT. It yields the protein CASSLGSSGNTIYF.

The CDR3 DNA reads TGTGCCAGCAGCCTCTCGGGGGGTATGAACACTGAAGCTTTCTTT. As protein: CASSLSGGMNTEAFF. V is TRBV7-2 and J is TRBJ1-1, with a weak D call TRBD1 (5 bases). Germline V gives CDR1 SGHTA, CDR2 FQGNSA. The V end lost 5 bases, the J end lost 0 bases, and 13 bases lay between the germline ends. This CDR3 has 15 amino acids.

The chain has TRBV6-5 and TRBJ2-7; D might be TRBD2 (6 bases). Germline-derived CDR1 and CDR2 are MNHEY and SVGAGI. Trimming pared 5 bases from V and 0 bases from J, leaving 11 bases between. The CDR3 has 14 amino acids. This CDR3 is CASSMGGSSYEQYF. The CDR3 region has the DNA TGTGCCAGCAGTATGGGGGGTAGCTCCTACGAGCAGTACTTC.

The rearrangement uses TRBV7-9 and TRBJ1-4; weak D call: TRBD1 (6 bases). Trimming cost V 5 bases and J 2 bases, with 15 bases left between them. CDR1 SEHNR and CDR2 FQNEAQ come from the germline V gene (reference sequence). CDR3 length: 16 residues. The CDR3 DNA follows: TGTGCCAGCAGCACACTACGAACAGGGACTAATGAAAAACTGTTTTTT. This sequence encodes CASSTLRTGTNEKLFF.

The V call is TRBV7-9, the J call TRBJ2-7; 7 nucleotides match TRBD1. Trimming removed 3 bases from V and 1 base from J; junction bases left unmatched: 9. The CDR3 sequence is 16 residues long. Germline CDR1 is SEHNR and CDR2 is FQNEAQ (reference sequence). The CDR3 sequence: CASSLGAGTVSYEQYF. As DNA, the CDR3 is TGTGCCAGCAGCTTGGGCGCCGGGACAGTTTCCTACGAGCAGTACTTC. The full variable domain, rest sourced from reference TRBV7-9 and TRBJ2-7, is DTGVSQNPRHKITKRGQNVTFRCDPISEHNRLYWYRQTLGQGPEFLTYFQNEAQLEKSRLLSDRFSAERPKGSFSTLEIQRTEQGDSAMYLCASSLGAGTVSYEQYFGPGTRLTVT.

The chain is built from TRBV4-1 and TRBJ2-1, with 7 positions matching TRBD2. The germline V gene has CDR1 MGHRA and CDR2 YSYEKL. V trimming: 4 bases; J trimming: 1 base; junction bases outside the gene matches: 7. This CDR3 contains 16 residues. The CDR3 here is CASSRAGGRSYNEQFF. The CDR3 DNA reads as TGCGCCAGCAGCCGAGCCGGGGGGAGGTCCTACAATGAGCAGTTCTTC.

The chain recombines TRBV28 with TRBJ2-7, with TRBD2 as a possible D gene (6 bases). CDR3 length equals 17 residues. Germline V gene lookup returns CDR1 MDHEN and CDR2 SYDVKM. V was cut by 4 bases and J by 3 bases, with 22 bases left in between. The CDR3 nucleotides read TGTGCCAGCAGTTCCTATCGGGGGACCAATACCATCTACGAGCAGTACTTC. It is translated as CASSSYRGTNTIYEQYF.

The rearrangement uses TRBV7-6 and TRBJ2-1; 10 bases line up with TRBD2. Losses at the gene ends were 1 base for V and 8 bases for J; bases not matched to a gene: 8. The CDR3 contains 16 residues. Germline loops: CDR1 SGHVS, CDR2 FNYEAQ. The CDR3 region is CASSLVNLAGDDEQFF. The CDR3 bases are TGTGCCAGCAGCTTAGTTAACCTAGCGGGAGACGATGAGCAGTTCTTC.

CDR3 bases: TGTGCCAGCAGTGAGGCGGGAGGTTCGAGCGAGCAGTACTTC. This gives the protein CASSEAGGSSEQYF. This sequence joins TRBV6-4 and TRBJ2-7, with 8 bases matching TRBD2. The CDR3 loop spans 14 amino acids. V lost 3 bases and J lost 6; bases outside the gene matches: 7. Germline assignment: CDR1 MRHNA and CDR2 SNTAGT.

The CDR3 loop is CASSLQGRTGELFF. The CDR3 nucleotides are TGCGCCAGCAGCTTACAGGGCCGCACCGGGGAGCTGTTTTTT. The V gene is TRBV5-1, the J gene TRBJ2-2; a possible D gene is TRBD1 (6 bases). V was trimmed by 2 bases and J by 4 bases, leaving 9 bases between them. This CDR3 is built from 14 residues. Looked up from germline, CDR1 is SGHRS and CDR2 is YFSETQ.

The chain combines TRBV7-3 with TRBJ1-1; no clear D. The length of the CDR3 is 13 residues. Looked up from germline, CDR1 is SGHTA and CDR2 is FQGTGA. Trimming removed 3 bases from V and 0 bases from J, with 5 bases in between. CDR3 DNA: TGTGCCAGCAGCTTTCGGTTGAACACTGAAGCTTTCTTT. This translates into CASSFRLNTEAFF. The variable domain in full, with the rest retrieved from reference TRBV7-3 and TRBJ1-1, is GAGVSQTPSNKVTEKGKYVELRCDPISGHTALYWYRQSLGQGPEFLIYFQGTGAADDSGLPNDRFFAVRPEGSVSTLKIQRTERGDSAVYLCASSFRLNTEAFFGQGTRLTVV.

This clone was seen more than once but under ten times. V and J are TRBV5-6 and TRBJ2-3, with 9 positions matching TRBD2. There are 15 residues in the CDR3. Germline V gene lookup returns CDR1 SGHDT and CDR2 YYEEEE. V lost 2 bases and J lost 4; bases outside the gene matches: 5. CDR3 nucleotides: TGTGCCAGCAGCTTTGGGCTAGCGGGACCAGATACGCAGTATTTT. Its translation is CASSFGLAGPDTQYF.

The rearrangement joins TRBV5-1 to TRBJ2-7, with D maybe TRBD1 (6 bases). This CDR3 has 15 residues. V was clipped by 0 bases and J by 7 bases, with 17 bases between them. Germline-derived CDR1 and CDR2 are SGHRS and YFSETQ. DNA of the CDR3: TGCGCCAGCAGCTTGGGGTCAGGGGCCCTTTGGGAGCAGTACTTC. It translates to CASSLGSGALWEQYF.

The CDR3 DNA reads TGTGCCAGCAGTGCCCAGGGAGGGGGTTTTTGGTTCTTC. It specifies CASSAQGGGFWFF. The V gene is TRBV25-1, the J gene TRBJ2-1; tentative D call: TRBD2 (7 bases). Germline V gives CDR1 MGHDK, CDR2 SYGVNS. This CDR3 has 13 amino acids. Trimming took 4 bases from V and 15 from J, leaving 19 bases between them.

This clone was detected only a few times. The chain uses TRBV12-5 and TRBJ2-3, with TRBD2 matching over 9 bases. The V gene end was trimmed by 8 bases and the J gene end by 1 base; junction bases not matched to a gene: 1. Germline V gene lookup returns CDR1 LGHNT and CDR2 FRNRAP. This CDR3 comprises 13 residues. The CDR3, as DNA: TGTGCTAGTAGGACTAGCGGCACAGATACGCAGTATTTT. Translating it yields CASRTSGTDTQYF.

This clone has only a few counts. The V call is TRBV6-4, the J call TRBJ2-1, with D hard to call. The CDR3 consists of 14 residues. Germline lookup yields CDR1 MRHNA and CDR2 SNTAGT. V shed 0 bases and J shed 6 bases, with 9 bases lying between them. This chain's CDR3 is CASSDSERPNEQFF. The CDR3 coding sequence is TGTGCCAGCAGTGACTCCGAGCGCCCCAATGAGCAGTTCTTC.

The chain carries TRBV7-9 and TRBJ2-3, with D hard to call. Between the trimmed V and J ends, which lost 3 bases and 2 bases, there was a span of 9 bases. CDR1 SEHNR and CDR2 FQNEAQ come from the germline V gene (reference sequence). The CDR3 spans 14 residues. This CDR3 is CASSFSFVTDTQYF. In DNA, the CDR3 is TGTGCCAGCAGCTTTAGCTTTGTCACAGATACGCAGTATTTT.

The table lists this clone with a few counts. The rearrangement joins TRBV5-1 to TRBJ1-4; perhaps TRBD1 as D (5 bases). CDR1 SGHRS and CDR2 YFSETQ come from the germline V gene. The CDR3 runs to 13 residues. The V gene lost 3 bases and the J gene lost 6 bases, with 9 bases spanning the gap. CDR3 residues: CASSSLRDEKLFF. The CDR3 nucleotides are TGCGCCAGCAGCTCCCTCAGGGATGAAAAACTGTTTTTT.

The chain's CDR3 is CASARSGGTDTQYF. CDR3 DNA sequence: TGTGCCAGCGCCCGGAGCGGGGGGACAGATACGCAGTATTTT. The chain recombines TRBV7-3 with TRBJ2-3, with 9 positions matching TRBD2. This CDR3 has 14 amino acids. With 8 bases clipped from V and 3 bases from J, the junction kept 6 bases outside the gene matches. The germline V gene encodes CDR1 SGHTA and CDR2 FQGTGA.

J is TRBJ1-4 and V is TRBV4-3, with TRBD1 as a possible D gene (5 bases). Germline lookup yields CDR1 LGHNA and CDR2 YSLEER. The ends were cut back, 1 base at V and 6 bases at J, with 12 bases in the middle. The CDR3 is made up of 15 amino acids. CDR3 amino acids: CASSQGDFFDEKLFF. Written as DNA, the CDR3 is TGCGCCAGCAGCCAAGGGGACTTTTTCGATGAAAAACTGTTTTTT.

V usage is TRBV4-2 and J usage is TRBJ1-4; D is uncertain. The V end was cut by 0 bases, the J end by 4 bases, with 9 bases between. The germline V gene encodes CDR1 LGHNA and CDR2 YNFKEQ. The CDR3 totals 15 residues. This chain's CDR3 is CASSQDRNLNEKLFF. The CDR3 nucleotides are TGTGCCAGCAGCCAAGACAGGAACCTTAATGAAAAACTGTTTTTT.

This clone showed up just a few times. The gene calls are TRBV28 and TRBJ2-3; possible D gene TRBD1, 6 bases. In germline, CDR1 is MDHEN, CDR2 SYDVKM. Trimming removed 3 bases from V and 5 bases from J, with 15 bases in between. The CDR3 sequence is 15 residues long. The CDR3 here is CASSFWEQGKDTQYF. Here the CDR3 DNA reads TGTGCCAGCAGTTTTTGGGAACAGGGTAAAGATACGCAGTATTTT.

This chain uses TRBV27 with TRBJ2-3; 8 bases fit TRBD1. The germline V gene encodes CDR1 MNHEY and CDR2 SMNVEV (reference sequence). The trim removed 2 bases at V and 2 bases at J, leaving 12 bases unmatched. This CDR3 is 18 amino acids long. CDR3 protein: CASSLGRVGRGPTDTQYF. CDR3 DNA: TGTGCCAGCAGTTTAGGACGCGTAGGCAGGGGGCCCACAGATACGCAGTATTTT.

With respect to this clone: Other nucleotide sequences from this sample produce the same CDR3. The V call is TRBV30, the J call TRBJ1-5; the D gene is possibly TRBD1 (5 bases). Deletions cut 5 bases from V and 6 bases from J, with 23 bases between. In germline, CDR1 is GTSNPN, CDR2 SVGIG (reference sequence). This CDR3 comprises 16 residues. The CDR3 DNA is TGTGCCTGGTCGGGGGGTTACTTGGGGGGGGGTCAGCCCCAGCATTTT. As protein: CAWSGGYLGGGQPQHF.

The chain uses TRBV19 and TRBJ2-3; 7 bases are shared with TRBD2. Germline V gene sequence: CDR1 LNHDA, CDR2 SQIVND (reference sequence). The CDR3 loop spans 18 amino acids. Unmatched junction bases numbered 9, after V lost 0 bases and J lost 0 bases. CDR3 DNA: TGTGCCAGTAGTATAGATCCCTGGGAGGGACCTAGCACAGATACGCAGTATTTT. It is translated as CASSIDPWEGPSTDTQYF.